This is a list of T cell receptor beta chains from one sample in a study of T cells in Graves' hyperthyroidism and ophthalmopathy. TCRdb analysed the multiplex PCR reads with MiXCR anew, one entry per CDR3 protein. The repertoire holds 350,000 to 400,000 distinct CDR3 sequences, with 19% as singletons. Sequenced material: blood. The receptors derive from a woman aged 18 to 35 with Graves' hyperthyroidism. Both conserved end residues are part of each CDR3. Fields, in order: V gene, D gene, clone size, J gene, CDR3 protein, CDR3 DNA. The D gene is left open where the match is weak. Only part of the rows carry a size: once, few, many, or a class if the clone is expanded.

TRBV10-3	-	-	TRBJ2-5	CATKDYQETQYF	TGTGCCACGAAAGACTACCAAGAGACCCAGTACTTC
TRBV28	TRBD1	many	TRBJ1-1	CASSNDRELDTEAFF	TGTGCCAGCAGCAATGACAGGGAGTTAGACACTGAAGCTTTCTTT
TRBV20-1	-	once	TRBJ1-2	CSARDHVVGDFGYTF	TGCAGTGCTAGAGATCACGTGGTGGGGGACTTTGGCTACACCTTC
TRBV7-9	TRBD1	many	TRBJ2-7	CASSLQYGTAEYF	TGTGCCAGCAGCTTACAATACGGGACAGCTGAGTACTTC
TRBV6-5	-	many	TRBJ1-6	CASTPRTSSSYNSPLHF	TGTGCCAGCACTCCAAGGACGTCGAGCTCCTATAATTCACCCCTCCACTTT
TRBV6-2/TRBV6-3	-	many	TRBJ2-7	CASSYSNARRWEQYF	TGTGCCAGCAGTTACTCGAACGCCAGAAGGTGGGAGCAGTACTTC
TRBV6-1	-	many	TRBJ2-5	CASRKQGQETQYF	TGTGCCAGCAGGAAACAGGGCCAAGAGACCCAGTACTTC
TRBV6-2/TRBV6-3	TRBD1	many	TRBJ1-1	CASSRTGGDGTEAFF	TGTGCCAGCAGCAGGACAGGGGGCGATGGCACTGAAGCTTTCTTT
TRBV4-1	TRBD1	-	TRBJ1-1	CTSSQAAQGINTEAFF	TGCACCAGCAGCCAGGCTGCACAGGGGATAAACACTGAAGCTTTCTTT
TRBV4-1	-	many	TRBJ1-1	CASSQKREYGTEAFF	TGCGCCAGCAGCCAAAAGAGGGAGTATGGGACTGAAGCTTTCTTT
TRBV15	-	many	TRBJ1-2	CATSRETTRDNYTF	TGTGCCACCAGCAGAGAGACGACGAGGGACAACTACACCTTC
TRBV12-3/TRBV12-4	-	-	TRBJ2-2	CASSPISNTGELFF	TGTGCCAGCAGTCCTATTAGCAACACCGGGGAGCTGTTTTTT
TRBV2	-	many	TRBJ1-4	CASSRDKREKLFF	TGTGCCAGCAGTCGGGATAAGAGGGAAAAACTGTTTTTT
TRBV5-1	-	few	TRBJ1-2	CASSLVGGSMRGYTF	TGCGCCAGCAGCTTGGTTGGTGGATCTATGCGAGGCTACACCTTC
TRBV20-1	-	many	TRBJ2-7	CSAREPYSSYEQYF	TGCAGTGCTAGAGAACCATACTCCTCCTACGAGCAGTACTTC
TRBV28	-	many	TRBJ2-2	CASSPTRANTGELFF	TGTGCCAGCAGCCCGACTAGAGCGAACACCGGGGAGCTGTTTTTT
TRBV14	TRBD1	-	TRBJ1-5	CASSQGRDRENQPQHF	TGTGCCAGCAGCCAAGGTCGGGACAGGGAGAATCAGCCCCAGCATTTT
TRBV2	TRBD1	many	TRBJ2-2	CAGRDRGSGELFF	TGTGCCGGAAGGGACAGGGGTTCCGGGGAGCTGTTTTTT
TRBV12-3/TRBV12-4	-	many	TRBJ2-7	CASSLFPLQSSYEQYF	TGTGCCAGCAGTTTATTCCCACTCCAGAGCTCCTACGAGCAGTACTTC
TRBV28	-	many	TRBJ1-5	CASIQVRSFNQPQHF	TGTGCCAGCATTCAAGTAAGGAGTTTCAATCAGCCCCAGCATTTT
TRBV27	-	many	TRBJ1-5	CASSFLRNQPQHF	TGTGCCAGCAGTTTCCTGCGAAATCAGCCCCAGCATTTT
TRBV20-1	TRBD1	-	TRBJ1-2	CSADRGGDGYTF	TGCAGTGCGGACAGGGGGGGAGATGGCTACACCTTC
TRBV3-1	-	-	TRBJ1-2	CASSQFQQRNYGYTF	TGTGCCAGCAGCCAATTTCAACAGAGGAACTATGGCTACACCTTC
TRBV7-2	-	many	TRBJ2-7	CASSPEPGREQYF	TGTGCCAGCAGCCCCGAACCCGGGAGAGAGCAGTACTTC
TRBV11-3	-	many	TRBJ1-2	CASSSRDTRFNYGYTF	TGTGCCAGCAGCTCCCGGGACACCCGCTTTAACTATGGCTACACCTTC
TRBV7-9	-	many	TRBJ1-1	CASSLVGRNTEAFF	TGTGCCAGCAGCTTAGTGGGCAGGAACACTGAAGCTTTCTTT
TRBV12-3/TRBV12-4	-	many	TRBJ2-7	CASSRGYEQYF	TGTGCCAGCAGCCGGGGGTACGAGCAGTACTTC
TRBV6-5	-	-	TRBJ2-7	CASSSPTEQYF	TGTGCCAGCAGTTCCCCAACTGAGCAGTACTTC
TRBV7-2	-	-	TRBJ2-6	CASSLAANVLTF	TGTGCCAGCAGCTTAGCGGCCAACGTCCTGACTTTC
TRBV15	-	many	TRBJ1-3	CATSRPLARNTIYF	TGTGCCACCAGCAGACCCTTAGCACGAAACACCATATATTTT
TRBV10-3	-	many	TRBJ1-3	CAISERGILDTIYF	TGTGCCATCAGTGAGCGGGGAATCTTGGACACCATATATTTT
TRBV6-2/TRBV6-3	TRBD1	-	TRBJ1-2	CASKLAGTGVTIGYTF	TGTGCCAGCAAGCTAGCCGGGACAGGAGTGACAATTGGCTACACCTTC
TRBV7-2	-	many	TRBJ2-7	CASSSTHGASSSYEQYF	TGTGCCAGCAGCTCTACCCATGGTGCTTCCAGCTCCTACGAGCAGTACTTC
TRBV4-1	-	many	TRBJ1-2	CASSQEGTIAGYTF	TGCGCCAGCAGCCAAGAAGGGACAATTGCTGGCTACACCTTC
TRBV28	-	-	TRBJ1-1	CASSFGGEGVRTEAFF	TGTGCCAGCAGTTTTGGGGGAGAGGGGGTGCGAACTGAAGCTTTCTTT
TRBV12-3/TRBV12-4	-	many	TRBJ1-2	CASRVQGLNYGYTF	TGTGCCAGCAGGGTACAGGGATTAAACTATGGCTACACCTTC
TRBV5-1	TRBD1	many	TRBJ2-7	CASSLWTGDPYEQYF	TGCGCCAGCAGCCTATGGACAGGCGATCCCTACGAGCAGTACTTC
TRBV6-1	TRBD2	many	TRBJ2-3	CASRGGLAGTDTQYF	TGTGCCAGCAGGGGGGGACTAGCGGGGACAGATACGCAGTATTTT
TRBV28	-	many	TRBJ2-7	CASSLFGAKQYF	TGTGCCAGCAGTTTATTTGGGGCAAAGCAGTACTTC
TRBV6-5	-	many	TRBJ1-2	CASSYTNRVDYGYTF	TGTGCCAGCAGTTACACTAACAGGGTTGACTATGGCTACACCTTC
TRBV5-1	-	few	TRBJ1-1	CASSQLPSRGPMNTEAFF	TGCGCCAGCAGCCAACTACCTTCGCGGGGACCGATGAACACTGAAGCTTTCTTT
TRBV12-5	TRBD1	many	TRBJ1-2	CASGLAGQVYGYTF	TGTGCTAGTGGTTTGGCGGGACAGGTCTATGGCTACACCTTC
TRBV12-3/TRBV12-4	-	many	TRBJ1-1	CATRPGEVGAFF	TGTGCCACCCGTCCAGGGGAGGTAGGAGCTTTCTTT
TRBV12-3/TRBV12-4	-	-	TRBJ1-3	CASSPQGPGNTIYF	TGTGCCAGCAGTCCACAGGGTCCTGGAAACACCATATATTTT
TRBV20-1	-	many	TRBJ1-2	CSAKGGPNYGYTF	TGCAGTGCAAAGGGAGGGCCCAACTATGGCTACACCTTC
TRBV7-9	-	many	TRBJ2-7	CASSRYAPYEQYF	TGTGCCAGCAGCAGATACGCGCCCTACGAGCAGTACTTC
TRBV5-1	-	once	TRBJ1-1	CASREGGTEAFF	TGCGCCAGCAGGGAAGGGGGAACTGAAGCTTTCTTT